Presented here are 26 T cell receptor beta chains from one specimen sequenced in a study of OX40 agonist ivuxolimab in advanced cancers. TCRdb's copy holds only in-frame clones and misses some; the assay was immunoSEQ multiplex PCR. The repertoire includes about 80,000 clones, 85% to 95% of them detected once, and approximately 11% sits in the top ten. The material was CD4+ or CD8+ T cells sorted from blood, obtained in a trial of the OX40 agonist ivuxolimab. Receptors were obtained from an adult with an advanced solid tumor such as melanoma, head and neck, liver or kidney cancer.

The genes are TRBV6-5 and TRBJ1-2; 7 nucleotides align to TRBD1. The V and J ends lost 6 bases and 5 bases, in that order; junction bases with no gene match: 9. CDR1 is MNHEY and CDR2 is SVGAGI in the germline V gene. The CDR3 sequence is 14 residues long. CDR3 sequence: CASSPPGGGYGYTF. As DNA, the CDR3 is TGTGCCAGCAGCCCCCCAGGGGGAGGTTATGGCTACACCTTC.

The chain is built from TRBV13 and TRBJ1-1; a possible D gene is TRBD1 (5 bases). Germline lookup yields CDR1 PRHDT and CDR2 FYEKMQ (reference sequence). This CDR3 is built from 14 residues. V was clipped by 1 base and J by 6 bases, with 12 bases between them. CDR3 bases: TGTGCCAGCAGCTTAGTCGGGGGAGGGTCTGAAGCTTTCTTT. Translated: CASSLVGGGSEAFF. Full variable domain (rest looked up from reference TRBV13 and TRBJ1-1): AAGVIQSPRHLIKEKRETATLKCYPIPRHDTVYWYQQGPGQDPQFLISFYEKMQSDKGSIPDRFSAQQFSDYHSELNMSSLELGDSALYFCASSLVGGGSEAFFGQGTRLTVV.

The chain couples TRBV4-2 to TRBJ2-7; unclear D gene. Germline V gene sequence: CDR1 LGHNA, CDR2 YNFKEQ. The CDR3 extends over 14 amino acids. Trimming cost V 3 bases and J 3 bases, with 12 bases left between them. CDR3: CASSQALLVYEQYF. CDR3 DNA: TGTGCCAGCAGCCAGGCCTTATTAGTCTACGAGCAGTACTTC.

The chain combines TRBV7-2 with TRBJ2-3; 11 bases are a match to TRBD2. The V gene end was trimmed by 6 bases and the J gene end by 0 bases; junction bases not matched to a gene: 8. The CDR3 consists of 17 residues. The V gene's germline CDR1 is SGHTA and CDR2 FQGNSA. The CDR3 DNA reads as TGTGCCAGCAGGGACGTAGGACTAGCGGGTAGCACAGATACGCAGTATTTT. Protein: CASRDVGLAGSTDTQYF. Together with reference TRBV7-2 and TRBJ2-3, the CDR3 gives the full variable domain: GAGVSQSPSNKVTEKGKDVELRCDPISGHTALYWYRQSLGQGLEFLIYFQGNSAPDKSGLPSDRFSAERTGGSVSTLTIQRTQQEDSAVYLCASRDVGLAGSTDTQYFGPGTRLTVL.

The chain is built from TRBV7-9 and TRBJ2-3; D call uncertain. This CDR3 has 13 amino acids. With 2 bases removed from V and 0 bases from J, the gap between germline ends came to 3 bases. Germline V CDR1 and CDR2: SEHNR, FQNEAQ (reference sequence). The chain's CDR3 is CASSLSSTDTQYF. The CDR3 DNA sequence: TGTGCCAGCAGCTTATCTAGCACAGATACGCAGTATTTT.

This chain joins TRBV29-1 and TRBJ1-2; D not resolved. V shed 3 bases and J shed 1 base, with 6 bases lying between them. From germline, CDR1 is SQVTM and CDR2 ANQGSEA. CDR3 length: 12 residues. CDR3 nucleotides: TGCAGCGTTGACAGCATTAACTATGGCTACACCTTC. Translating it yields CSVDSINYGYTF.

This chain joins TRBV9 and TRBJ1-1, with 9 bases that match TRBD1. The CDR3 is made up of 14 amino acids. CDR1 and CDR2 from the germline V gene are SGDLS and YYNGEE. The V gene end was trimmed by 7 bases and the J gene end by 2 bases; junction bases not matched to a gene: 6. CDR3 protein: CASSPTGGNTEAFF. In DNA, the CDR3 is TGTGCCAGCTCCCCCACAGGGGGCAACACTGAAGCTTTCTTT.

The chain links TRBV14 to TRBJ1-2, with a tentative D call TRBD1 (6 bases). V lost 2 bases and J 6 bases, leaving 16 bases between the germline ends. The CDR3 totals 15 residues. The germline gives CDR1 SGHDN, CDR2 FVKESK. The CDR3 DNA sequence: TGTGCCAGCAGCCAACTCCAGGGGCTTTCGGATGGCTACACCTTC. It encodes CASSQLQGLSDGYTF.

The gene calls are TRBV29-1 and TRBJ2-5, with TRBD1 as a possible D gene (6 bases). Trimming cost V 0 bases and J 4 bases, with 12 bases left between them. Germline-derived CDR1 and CDR2 are SQVTM and ANQGSEA. This CDR3 is built from 14 residues. CDR3 amino acids: CSVEETGMGETQYF. CDR3 coding DNA: TGCAGCGTTGAAGAAACAGGGATGGGAGAGACCCAGTACTTC. The full variable domain, rest sourced from reference TRBV29-1 and TRBJ2-5, is SAVISQKPSRDICQRGTSLTIQCQVDSQVTMMFWYRQQPGQSLTLIATANQGSEATYESGFVIDKFPISRPNLTFSTLTVSNMSPEDSSIYLCSVEETGMGETQYFGPGTRLLVL.

J is TRBJ2-7 and V is TRBV7-9; 7 positions match TRBD2. The germline V gene has CDR1 SEHNR and CDR2 FQNEAQ (reference sequence). The CDR3 consists of 18 residues. J lost 3 bases, V lost 1 base, and 15 bases had no gene match. CDR3 in amino acids: CASSLDSRRSGNNYEQYF. The CDR3 coding sequence is TGTGCCAGCAGCTTAGATTCGCGGCGGAGCGGGAACAACTACGAGCAGTACTTC.

The chain links TRBV9 to TRBJ2-7, with TRBD2 matching over 9 bases. Germline trimming cut 0 bases from V and 4 bases from J; bases unmatched to any gene: 5. Germline CDR1 is SGDLS and CDR2 is YYNGEE. The CDR3 is 15 amino acids. CDR3 region: CASSVEGSGSYEQYF. CDR3 bases: TGTGCCAGCAGCGTAGAGGGTAGCGGGAGTTACGAGCAGTACTTC.

The chain joins TRBV10-2 to TRBJ1-2, with a possible D match to TRBD1 (5 bases). Between the trimmed V and J ends, which lost 0 bases and 3 bases, there was a span of 14 bases. The CDR3 length is 16 residues. CDR1 is WSHSY and CDR2 is SAAADI in the germline V gene. The CDR3 region has the DNA TGCGCCAGCAGTGAGTCACCCGCAGGGTCTCACTATGGCTACACCTTC. This gives the protein CASSESPAGSHYGYTF.

The V gene is TRBV19, the J gene TRBJ2-1; D is possibly TRBD1 (5 bases). V lost 5 bases, J lost 5 bases, and 10 bases lay in between. Germline V gives CDR1 LNHDA, CDR2 SQIVND (reference sequence). This CDR3 is 13 amino acids long. CDR3: CASSSGINNEQFF. The CDR3, as DNA: TGTGCCAGTAGTTCAGGGATCAACAATGAGCAGTTCTTC.

This clone was observed once. V is TRBV9 and J is TRBJ2-5; the match to TRBD1 covers 7 bases. The germline gives CDR1 SGDLS, CDR2 YYNGEE. After removal of 5 bases from V and 6 bases from J, the junction contained 7 bases not matched to a gene. This CDR3 is 13 amino acids long. The CDR3 sequence: CASSPDRVQTQYF. The CDR3 region has the DNA TGTGCCAGCAGTCCAGACAGGGTGCAGACCCAGTACTTC. Supplemented by reference TRBV9 and TRBJ2-5, the full variable domain reads DSGVTQTPKHLITATGQRVTLRCSPRSGDLSVYWYQQSLDQGLQFLIQYYNGEERAKGNILERFSAQQFPDLHSELNLSSLELGDSALYFCASSPDRVQTQYFGPGTRLLVL.

V is TRBV2 and J is TRBJ2-7; TRBD2 agrees at 8 bases. The CDR3 runs 15 residues. The junction had 9 bases not matched to a gene; V was cut back by 3 bases and J by 5 bases. CDR1 and CDR2 (germline): SNHLY, FYNNEI. The CDR3 bases are TGTGCCAGCAGTGATCCTGTCGGGAGGGTCAACGAGCAGTACTTC. Protein product: CASSDPVGRVNEQYF.

The chain links TRBV7-8 to TRBJ2-1, with 7 bases matching TRBD2. The CDR3 spans 15 residues. V lost 1 base to trimming and J lost 7 bases; unmatched junction nucleotides: 7. Per the germline V gene, CDR1 is SGHVS and CDR2 is FQNEAQ. The CDR3 DNA reads as TGTGCCAGCAGCTTAGTTGCGGGAGTAGTAAATGAGCAGTTCTTC. Encoded protein: CASSLVAGVVNEQFF.

The chain has TRBV19 and TRBJ1-3; D unresolved. CDR3 length equals 18 residues. V lost 5 bases to trimming and J lost 2 bases, with 22 bases between them. The V gene's germline CDR1 is LNHDA and CDR2 SQIVND (reference sequence). In nucleotides, the CDR3 is TGTGCCAGTAGTGTCAGCGAGCAGTCGCCGCGGCCTGGAAACACCATATATTTT. Protein sequence: CASSVSEQSPRPGNTIYF.

The rearrangement joins TRBV5-4 to TRBJ2-1; D is uncertain. The V gene lost 4 bases and the J gene lost 10 bases, with 15 bases spanning the gap. The CDR3 contains 13 residues. The V gene's germline CDR1 is SGHNT and CDR2 YYREEE (reference sequence). In nucleotides, the CDR3 is TGTGCCAGCAGCAGCCCCCTGTCAAGGGAGCAGTTCTTC. Encoded protein: CASSSPLSREQFF.

V is TRBV11-2 and J is TRBJ1-1, with a possible D match to TRBD1 (6 bases). Per the germline V gene, CDR1 is SGHAT and CDR2 is FQNNGV. Trimming pared 3 bases from V and 6 bases from J, leaving 8 bases between. This CDR3 spans 12 amino acids. The CDR3 nucleotides read TGTGCCAGCAGCTTCGCAGGGGCTGAAGCTTTCTTT. Encoded protein: CASSFAGAEAFF.

This clone was seen just once. The chain joins TRBV19 to TRBJ1-2, with D tentatively TRBD1 (5 bases). V lost 6 bases and J lost 4, with 18 bases in between. Germline CDR1 and CDR2: LNHDA and SQIVND (reference sequence). CDR3 size: 15 residues. CDR3 residues: CASSYAGPRGYGYTF. In nucleotides, the CDR3 is TGTGCCAGTAGCTACGCGGGGCCCAGAGGCTATGGCTACACCTTC.

J is TRBJ2-3 and V is TRBV9, with 9 nucleotides matching TRBD1. J was trimmed by 0 bases and V by 2 bases; bases with no gene match: 10. CDR1 SGDLS and CDR2 YYNGEE come from the germline V gene. The CDR3 runs to 18 residues. CDR3 in DNA: TGTGCCAGCAGCGTTCACAGGGGGCTCACCTCGAGCACAGATACGCAGTATTTT. Translating it yields CASSVHRGLTSSTDTQYF.

The chain couples TRBV29-1 to TRBJ1-1, with D tentatively TRBD1 (5 bases). CDR1 is SQVTM and CDR2 is ANQGSEA in the germline V gene. The CDR3 sequence is 17 residues long. V was pared by 1 base and J by 0 bases, with 18 bases between. The CDR3 spells CSVEGGKGFPMNTEAFF. The CDR3 nucleotides read TGCAGCGTTGAAGGGGGGAAGGGATTCCCTATGAACACTGAAGCTTTCTTT.

V is TRBV20-1 and J is TRBJ2-7, with a weak D call TRBD1 (5 bases). Trimming removed 8 bases from V and 3 bases from J, with 11 bases in between. CDR1 is DFQATT, CDR2 SNEGSKA, per germline (reference sequence). The CDR3 has 11 residues. The CDR3 protein is CSFGQNYEQYF. The CDR3 region has the DNA TGCAGTTTTGGACAAAACTACGAGCAGTACTTC.

CDR3 sequence: CASSLYWTSGRAPETQYF. CDR3 bases: TGTGCCAGCAGTTTATACTGGACTAGCGGGAGGGCCCCGGAGACCCAGTACTTC. The chain has TRBV28 and TRBJ2-5; TRBD2 agrees at 15 bases. The CDR3 consists of 18 residues. Losses at the gene ends were 1 base for V and 5 bases for J; bases not matched to a gene: 8. Looked up from germline, CDR1 is MDHEN and CDR2 is SYDVKM.

V is TRBV6-6 and J is TRBJ2-1, with 8 nucleotides matching TRBD2. J was trimmed by 10 bases and V by 7 bases; bases with no gene match: 6. The CDR3 is made up of 12 amino acids. Germline V gene data show CDR1 as MNHNY and CDR2 as SVGAGI (reference sequence). The CDR3 sequence is CASIQSGSEQFF. CDR3 in DNA: TGTGCCAGCATTCAAAGCGGGAGCGAGCAGTTCTTC.

V usage is TRBV2 and J usage is TRBJ2-1; 7 positions agree with TRBD2. V lost 5 bases to trimming and J lost 0 bases; unmatched junction nucleotides: 4. Germline-derived CDR1 and CDR2 are SNHLY and FYNNEI. The CDR3 is 15 amino acids. CDR3 loop: CASSHLAVSYNEQFF. CDR3 in DNA: TGTGCCAGCAGTCACCTAGCGGTCTCCTACAATGAGCAGTTCTTC.